These 8 T cell receptor beta chains were all obtained from the same sample, sequenced in a study of T-cell memory formation after mild COVID-19. MiXCR was run by TCRdb on the 5' RACE reads, yielding one entry per CDR3 protein. Among 150,000 to 200,000 distinct CDR3 sequences listed, over 20% were seen once. What was sequenced was PBMCs or a T cell subset sorted from them (not recorded which). These receptors all stem from an adult woman who had mild COVID-19 (a few samples of this study predate the infection). Cell type and time point are not known.

This clonotype appeared a few times. This chain links TRBV7-6 with TRBJ1-1; the D is unclear. The V end was cut by 5 bases, the J end by 1 base, with 11 bases between. Germline V gene sequence: CDR1 SGHVS, CDR2 FNYEAQ. The CDR3 is 14 residues long. CDR3 nucleotides: TGTGCCAGCAGCCAAGCTCAGTCGAACACTGAAGCTTTCTTT. Translated, it gives CASSQAQSNTEAFF.

The chain couples TRBV29-1 to TRBJ2-7; 7 nucleotides agree with TRBD1. V gave up 5 bases and J gave up 6 bases; unmatched junction bases: 10. The V gene's germline CDR1 is SQVTM and CDR2 ANQGSEA. The CDR3 contains 13 residues. Here the CDR3 DNA reads TGCAGCGTTTACGAAGACAGGGTTGGCGAGCAGTACTTC. Protein: CSVYEDRVGEQYF.

V usage is TRBV7-9 and J usage is TRBJ2-3; 8 bases are a match to TRBD2. Trimming cost V 3 bases and J 2 bases; bases outside gene matches: 7. Germline-derived CDR1 and CDR2 are SEHNR and FQNEAQ (reference sequence). This CDR3 is built from 16 residues. This chain's CDR3 is CASSFPIAGNTDTQYF. The DNA for the CDR3 is TGTGCCAGCAGCTTTCCCATAGCGGGGAACACAGATACGCAGTATTTT.

V usage is TRBV9 and J usage is TRBJ2-1; TRBD2 agrees at 7 bases. Germline lookup yields CDR1 SGDLS and CDR2 YYNGEE. The J segment lost 9 bases and the V segment lost 2 bases, leaving 5 bases of the junction unmatched. The CDR3 covers 13 residues. CDR3 nucleotides: TGTGCCAGCAGCGTCGGACTAGTCAGTGAGCAGTTCTTC. Translating gives CASSVGLVSEQFF.

The chain couples TRBV29-1 to TRBJ2-7, with 13 positions matching TRBD2. The CDR3 is 17 residues long. Germline V gene data show CDR1 as SQVTM and CDR2 as ANQGSEA. The V and J ends lost 0 bases and 6 bases, in that order; junction bases with no gene match: 11. The CDR3 spells CSVEDPQTSGRLGEQYF. In DNA, the CDR3 is TGCAGCGTTGAAGATCCCCAGACTAGCGGGAGGCTTGGCGAGCAGTACTTC.

This clonotype has just a few counts. The gene calls are TRBV4-1 and TRBJ2-7, with D possibly being TRBD1 (6 bases). Trimming stripped 4 bases from V and 0 bases from J, with 13 bases between. CDR1 is MGHRA, CDR2 YSYEKL, per germline. CDR3 size: 15 residues. The CDR3 nucleotides are TGCGCCAGCAGCCTCCGGGACACCAGCTCCTACGAGCAGTACTTC. It specifies CASSLRDTSSYEQYF.

This clonotype was counted at least ten times. This sequence joins TRBV20-1 and TRBJ2-1; D gene unclear. The V and J ends lost 0 bases and 3 bases respectively, with 12 bases between them. Germline V gene data show CDR1 as DFQATT and CDR2 as SNEGSKA (reference sequence). CDR3 size: 15 residues. The CDR3, as DNA: TGCAGTGCTAGAGATTTTGGTGGGTACTACAATGAGCAGTTCTTC. It encodes CSARDFGGYYNEQFF.

V usage is TRBV29-1 and J usage is TRBJ1-1, with D perhaps matching TRBD1 (5 bases). V was cut by 4 bases and J by 4 bases, with 19 bases left in between. The CDR3 has 15 amino acids. Germline lookup yields CDR1 SQVTM and CDR2 ANQGSEA. The CDR3 DNA reads TGCAGCGTTGGAGGGGTCACCACTTCAAGCACTGAAGCTTTCTTT. Translation: CSVGGVTTSSTEAFF.